This T cell receptor beta chain is from a study of radiotherapy plus CTLA-4 blockade in lung cancer. Across the whole study: Of the patients, under 20% showed objective responses and roughly 31% attained disease control.

This table comes from immunoSEQ multiplex PCR, and its TCRdb copy is limited to in-frame clones, with some not included. The sample lists roughly 110,000 clones, 85% to 90% seen once, with 2% to 3% in the top ten. The trim removed 4 bases at V and 1 base at J, leaving 2 bases unmatched. CDR1 is SGHRS and CDR2 is YFSETQ in the germline V gene. This CDR3 has 15 residues. Notes on the study in general: Blood TCR clones of tumor origin expanded after radiotherapy plus ipilimumab.

Focal radiation with ipilimumab CTLA-4 blockade was given to patients with chemo-refractory metastatic non-small-cell lung cancer. Details on this clone: What it binds is unknown.

Sequenced material: peripheral blood, taken from a patient treated with radiotherapy plus ipilimumab. The chain employs TRBV5-1 and TRBJ2-3; 11 nucleotides match TRBD2. The TCR sequence derives from a human donor with non-small cell lung cancer that progressed on radiotherapy plus ipilimumab. Some clones in this sample may be carry-over from other donors' samples. The CDR3 DNA follows: TGCGCCAGCAGCCCGACTAGCGGGGGCACAGATACGCAGTATTTT. Protein product: CASSPTSGGTDTQYF.